This T cell receptor (beta chain) was observed in a study of Graves' ophthalmopathy and Graves' hyperthyroidism. Across the study: Blood was drawn at initial diagnosis, before any treatment.

Transcripts of RNA were the source for amplifying TCR beta CDR3 regions. First-round RT-PCR with HTBI primers preceded a second-round multiplex PCR. In TCRdb, the multiplex PCR reads were re-called with MiXCR into one record per CDR3 protein. The repertoire holds fewer than 350,000 distinct CDR3 sequences, with roughly a sixth as singletons. The CDR3 totals 16 residues. Trimming took off 3 bases at V and 8 bases at J, with 20 bases between the two ends. The rearrangement joins TRBV12-3 or TRBV12-4 to TRBJ2-4; a weak D match, TRBD1 (6 bases). This TCR was sampled from an adult man with Graves' ophthalmopathy. Material: peripheral blood. DNA for the CDR3: TGTGCCAGCAGTTTTGAAAGTGGGGCAGGGGTGGACATTCAGTACTTC. Translated, it gives CASSFESGAGVDIQYF.